This T cell receptor beta chain was recovered during a study of CD8 T cells in ankylosing spondylitis. Study-wide results and limits: Those disease-linked clones were CD8+; they were also relatively rare in peripheral blood. Roughly eight highly homologous variants made up a TCR beta motif that seemed to typify ankylosing spondylitis blood.

Remarks on this clonotype: Its antigen is as yet unknown.

Using its own MiXCR run on the 5' RACE reads, TCRdb lists one record per CDR3 protein. The table includes around 890,000 distinct CDR3 sequences, approximately 12% detected once. This CDR3 region has 11 residues. The germline gives CDR1 MDHEN, CDR2 SYDVKM. The sequencing input was blood, either unsorted or a sorted T cell fraction (not recorded which). The clonotype comes from a male donor with ankylosing spondylitis. The gene calls are TRBV28 and TRBJ2-5; possible D gene TRBD2, 5 bases. The CDR3, as DNA: TGTGCTAGCGCGCAAGTGGAGACCCAGTACTTC. Its translation: CASAQVETQYF.